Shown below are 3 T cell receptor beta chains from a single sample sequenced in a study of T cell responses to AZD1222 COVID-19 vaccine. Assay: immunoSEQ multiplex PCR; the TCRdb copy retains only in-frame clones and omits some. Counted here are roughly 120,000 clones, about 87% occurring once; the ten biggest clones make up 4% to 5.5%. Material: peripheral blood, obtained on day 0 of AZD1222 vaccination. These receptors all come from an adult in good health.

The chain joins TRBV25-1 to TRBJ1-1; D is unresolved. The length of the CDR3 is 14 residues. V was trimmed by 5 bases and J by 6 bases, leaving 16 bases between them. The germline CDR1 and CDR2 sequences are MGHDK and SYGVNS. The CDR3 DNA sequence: TGTGCCAGCAGTCCCCCCGAAGACTTCGCTGAAGCTTTCTTT. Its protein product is CASSPPEDFAEAFF.

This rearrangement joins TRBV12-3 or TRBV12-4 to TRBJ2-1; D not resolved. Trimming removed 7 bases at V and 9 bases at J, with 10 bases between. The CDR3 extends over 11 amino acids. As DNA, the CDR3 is TGTGCCAGCAACCTAGGACGTGAGCAGTTCTTC. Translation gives CASNLGREQFF.

Written as DNA, the CDR3 is TGTGCCAGCCGAGGAGGGGGTTTCAACGTCGAGCAGTACTTC. This sequence encodes CASRGGGFNVEQYF. The rearrangement uses TRBV6-6 and TRBJ2-7, with D perhaps being TRBD1 or TRBD2 (6 bases each). From germline, CDR1 is MNHNY and CDR2 SVGAGI (reference sequence). The CDR3 has 14 amino acids. V lost 8 bases to trimming and J lost 6 bases, with 20 bases between them.